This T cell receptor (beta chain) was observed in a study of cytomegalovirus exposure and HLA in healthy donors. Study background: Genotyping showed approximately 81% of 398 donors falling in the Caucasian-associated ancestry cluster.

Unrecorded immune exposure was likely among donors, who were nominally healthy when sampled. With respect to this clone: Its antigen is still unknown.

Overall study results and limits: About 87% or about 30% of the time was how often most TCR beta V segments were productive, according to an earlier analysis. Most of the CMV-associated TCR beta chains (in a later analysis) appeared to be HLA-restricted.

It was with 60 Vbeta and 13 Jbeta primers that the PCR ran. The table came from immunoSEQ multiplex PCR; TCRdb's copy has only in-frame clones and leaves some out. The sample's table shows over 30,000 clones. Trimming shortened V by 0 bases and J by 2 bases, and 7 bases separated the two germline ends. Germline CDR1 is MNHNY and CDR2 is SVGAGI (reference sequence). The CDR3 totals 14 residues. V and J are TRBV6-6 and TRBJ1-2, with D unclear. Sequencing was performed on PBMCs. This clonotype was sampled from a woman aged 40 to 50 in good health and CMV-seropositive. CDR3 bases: TGTGCCAGCAGTTACTCAAACAGAAACTATGGCTACACCTTC. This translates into CASSYSNRNYGYTF.